What follows are 32 T cell receptor beta chains derived from one specimen sequenced in a study of graft-versus-host responses after intestinal transplantation. Produced via immunoSEQ multiplex PCR; TCRdb's table is partial and in-frame only. The table lists about 24,000 clones, roughly 85% of them singletons. This specimen consisted of PBMCs, obtained around 440 days after intestinal transplant. The receptors were sampled from a human patient who received an intestinal transplant, so some T cells may come from the graft donor.

This clone was counted a single time. CDR3 amino acids: CASSLTPGSYEQYF. The DNA of the CDR3 is TGTGCCAGCAGCTTAACGCCTGGCTCCTACGAGCAGTACTTC. This chain joins TRBV7-3 and TRBJ2-7; D not resolved. Germline-derived CDR1 and CDR2 are SGHTA and FQGTGA. The V end lost 0 bases, the J end lost 0 bases, and 6 bases lay between the germline ends. The CDR3 runs 14 residues.

The J gene is TRBJ1-1, the V gene TRBV5-5; D is uncertain. V lost 2 bases and J 8 bases, leaving 13 bases between the germline ends. CDR3 length: 13 residues. Looked up from germline, CDR1 is SGHKS and CDR2 is YYEKEE (reference sequence). The CDR3 DNA reads TGTGCCAGCAGCTTATATACGGAAATAGAAGCTTTCTTT. Its protein is CASSLYTEIEAFF.

V and J are TRBV9 and TRBJ1-6, with D possibly TRBD1 on 5 matching bases. This CDR3 contains 15 residues. Per the germline V gene, CDR1 is SGDLS and CDR2 is YYNGEE. V shed 0 bases and J shed 3 bases, with 7 bases lying between them. The CDR3 loop is CASSVGGNYNSPLHF. The CDR3 nucleotides are TGTGCCAGCAGCGTAGGGGGGAACTATAATTCACCCCTCCACTTT.

J is TRBJ2-3 and V is TRBV29-1; D perhaps matches TRBD2 (5 bases). Trimming cost V 0 bases and J 9 bases, with 13 bases left between them. CDR3 length: 13 residues. Germline loops: CDR1 SQVTM, CDR2 ANQGSEA. CDR3 amino acids: CSVEERSEGTQYF. The CDR3 DNA follows: TGCAGCGTTGAAGAACGTAGTGAGGGAACGCAGTATTTT.

This chain connects TRBV6-1 to TRBJ1-2, with 8 bases that match TRBD1. Losses at the gene ends were 5 bases for V and 8 bases for J; bases not matched to a gene: 7. Germline V gene lookup returns CDR1 MNHNS and CDR2 SASEGT. This CDR3 spans 13 amino acids. DNA for the CDR3: TGTGCCAGCAGTATAGACAGGGGCTTGGGCTACACCTTC. This encodes CASSIDRGLGYTF.

This clone is a singleton in its sample. V is TRBV2 and J is TRBJ2-7, with TRBD1 matching 10 bases. With V trimmed by 5 bases and J by 2 bases, 3 bases remained unmatched. This CDR3 comprises 14 residues. Germline V lookup: CDR1 SNHLY, CDR2 FYNNEI. The CDR3 region has the DNA TGTGCCAGCAGTCACGACAGGGGGCCCTACGAGCAGTACTTC. As protein: CASSHDRGPYEQYF.

The chain couples TRBV18 to TRBJ2-7; the match to TRBD2 covers 13 bases. Germline-derived CDR1 and CDR2 are KGHSH and LQKENI. V was pared by 3 bases and J by 3 bases, with 5 bases of the junction left unmatched. CDR3 length equals 16 residues. The CDR3 sequence: CASSPGTSGIHYEQYF. The CDR3 DNA is TGTGCCAGCTCACCCGGGACTAGCGGGATTCACTACGAGCAGTACTTC. Full variable domain (missing parts from reference TRBV18 and TRBJ2-7): NAGVMQNPRHLVRRRGQEARLRCSPMKGHSHVYWYRQLPEEGLKFMVYLQKENIIDESGMPKERFSAEFPKEGPSILRIQQVVRGDSAAYFCASSPGTSGIHYEQYFGPGTRLTVT.

V is TRBV6-1 and J is TRBJ1-4, with a possible D match to TRBD1 (5 bases). In germline, CDR1 is MNHNS, CDR2 SASEGT. The CDR3 length is 13 residues. The V end lost 7 bases, the J end lost 7 bases, and 13 bases lay between the germline ends. The CDR3 DNA follows: TGTGCCAGCAAATCCGGGGCCGGTGAAAAACTGTTTTTT. Translated: CASKSGAGEKLFF.

This chain's CDR3 is CAVRHSLYNEQFF. The CDR3 nucleotides are TGTGCAGTAAGACATTCGCTATACAATGAGCAGTTCTTC. The gene calls are TRBV19 and TRBJ2-1; D is unclear. The V gene's germline CDR1 is LNHDA and CDR2 SQIVND (reference sequence). The CDR3 loop spans 13 amino acids.

The chain is built from TRBV9 and TRBJ1-3, with D uncertain. Germline V gene lookup returns CDR1 SGDLS and CDR2 YYNGEE. V lost 0 bases and J 2 bases, leaving 9 bases between the germline ends. The CDR3 has 15 amino acids. Here the CDR3 DNA reads TGTGCCAGCAGCGTAGATGGGGTGGCTGGAAACACCATATATTTT. It encodes CASSVDGVAGNTIYF.

The rearrangement joins TRBV10-1 to TRBJ2-5; perhaps TRBD2 as D (7 bases). The germline V gene encodes CDR1 WNHNN and CDR2 SYGVQD (reference sequence). CDR3 size: 14 residues. Trimming stripped 4 bases from V and 5 bases from J, with 14 bases between. The CDR3 loop is CASSAGGRRETQYF. CDR3 sequence (DNA): TGCGCCAGCAGTGCCGGGGGGCGTAGGGAGACCCAGTACTTC.

This chain links TRBV5-6 with TRBJ2-1, with 10 bases matching TRBD2. J lost 5 bases, V lost 4 bases, and 9 bases had no gene match. CDR1 is SGHDT and CDR2 is YYEEEE in the germline V gene. This CDR3 spans 16 amino acids. CDR3 sequence (DNA): TGTGCCAGCAGCCAATTTACTAGCGGGGACGACAATGAGCAGTTCTTC. As protein: CASSQFTSGDDNEQFF.

This clone is a singleton in its sample. V usage is TRBV19 and J usage is TRBJ1-5; D is perhaps TRBD1 (5 bases). CDR1 LNHDA and CDR2 SQIVND come from the germline V gene (reference sequence). The CDR3 length is 13 residues. V was trimmed by 9 bases and J by 3 bases, leaving 12 bases between them. This CDR3 reads CASREGPNQPQHF. DNA of the CDR3: TGTGCCAGCCGAGAGGGGCCCAATCAGCCCCAGCATTTT.

The rearrangement links TRBV25-1 to TRBJ1-6; TRBD1 matches at 11 bases. There are 15 residues in the CDR3. Germline values: CDR1 MGHDK, CDR2 SYGVNS. After removal of 8 bases from V and 5 bases from J, the junction contained 5 bases not matched to a gene. CDR3 coding DNA: TGTGCCAGCTTGGGGGGACAGGGGGATAATTCACCCCTCCACTTT. Translating gives CASLGGQGDNSPLHF. The full variable domain, its missing parts supplied by reference TRBV25-1 and TRBJ1-6, is EADIYQTPRYLVIGTGKKITLECSQTMGHDKMYWYQQDPGMELHLIHYSYGVNSTEKGDLSSESTVSRIRTEHFPLTLESARPSHTSQYLCASLGGQGDNSPLHFGNGTRLTVT.

The rearrangement uses TRBV6-5 and TRBJ1-1, with a tentative D call TRBD1 (5 bases). CDR1 and CDR2 (germline): MNHEY, SVGAGI. This CDR3 is built from 11 residues. V dropped 10 bases and J dropped 8 bases, with 14 bases sitting between them. CDR3 in amino acids: CATGGEGEAFF. Written as DNA, the CDR3 is TGTGCCACCGGGGGGGAGGGGGAAGCTTTCTTT.

This clone occurred once. V and J are TRBV29-1 and TRBJ1-1; no firm D call. Germline CDR1 is SQVTM and CDR2 is ANQGSEA. The CDR3 sequence is 12 residues long. V was clipped by 6 bases and J by 1 base, with 9 bases between them. CDR3 bases: TGCAGCGTAAAGGGCTCGAACACTGAAGCTTTCTTT. Translation gives CSVKGSNTEAFF.

This rearrangement joins TRBV19 to TRBJ1-5; a weak D match, TRBD1 (6 bases). Germline CDR1 is LNHDA and CDR2 is SQIVND (reference sequence). The CDR3 covers 14 residues. V was pared by 3 bases and J by 3 bases, with 9 bases between. CDR3 bases: TGTGCCAGTAGTATCGGACAGTTCAATCAGCCCCAGCATTTT. Translation: CASSIGQFNQPQHF. The variable domain in full, completed from reference TRBV19 and TRBJ1-5, reads DGGITQSPKYLFRKEGQNVTLSCEQNLNHDAMYWYRQDPGQGLRLIYYSQIVNDFQKGDIAEGYSVSREKKESFPLTVTSAQKNPTAFYLCASSIGQFNQPQHFGDGTRLSIL.

The rearrangement joins TRBV9 to TRBJ2-7; weak D call: TRBD1 (6 bases). The V gene's germline CDR1 is SGDLS and CDR2 YYNGEE. Between the trimmed V and J ends, which lost 4 bases and 7 bases, there was a span of 15 bases. The CDR3 runs to 13 residues. CDR3 residues: CASSPRLGGEQYF. CDR3 DNA sequence: TGTGCCAGCAGCCCCCGATTAGGGGGAGAGCAGTACTTC.

The chain joins TRBV6-1 to TRBJ2-7; weak D call: TRBD2 (6 bases). The CDR3 length is 14 residues. Deletions cut 6 bases from V and 5 bases from J, with 17 bases between. From germline, CDR1 is MNHNS and CDR2 SASEGT. CDR3 region: CASRPGTPLDEQYF. CDR3 bases: TGTGCCAGCAGGCCCGGGACTCCGCTTGACGAGCAGTACTTC.

The chain recombines TRBV5-8 with TRBJ1-2; D is possibly TRBD1 (6 bases). V lost 4 bases, J lost 3 bases, and 16 bases lay in between. In germline, CDR1 is SGHTS, CDR2 YDEGEE. The CDR3 extends over 15 amino acids. The CDR3 coding sequence is TGTGCCAGCAGCCTCCGGAGGGGGGGCGACTATGGCTACACCTTC. Residues: CASSLRRGGDYGYTF.

The genes are TRBV10-3 and TRBJ2-1, with 9 bases identical to TRBD1. The CDR3 covers 15 residues. CDR1 and CDR2 from the germline V gene are ENHRY and SYGVKD. The junction had 11 bases not matched to a gene; V was cut back by 9 bases and J by 5 bases. CDR3 residues: CAITRAGTGHNEQFF. CDR3 bases: TGTGCCATAACACGAGCCGGGACAGGGCACAATGAGCAGTTCTTC.

The rearrangement links TRBV18 to TRBJ1-5; D not certain. Trimming removed 4 bases at V and 5 bases at J, with 9 bases between. Germline V gives CDR1 KGHSH, CDR2 LQKENI. This CDR3 is built from 13 residues. CDR3 loop: CASSLPGDQPQHF. The CDR3 DNA reads as TGTGCCAGCTCACTGCCAGGAGATCAGCCCCAGCATTTT.

This chain uses TRBV7-3 with TRBJ2-3; 8 bases fit TRBD1. The germline CDR1 and CDR2 sequences are SGHTA and FQGTGA. The CDR3 length is 14 residues. V trimming: 6 bases; J trimming: 7 bases; junction bases outside the gene matches: 9. The CDR3 sequence: CASSHDRGINTQYF. DNA for the CDR3: TGTGCCAGCAGTCATGACAGGGGCATAAATACGCAGTATTTT.

Remarks on this clone: The junction departs from germline at one end; a sequencing error may be responsible. J is TRBJ1-1 and V is TRBV30, with 7 bases lining up with TRBD1. The CDR3 length is 12 residues. CDR1 is GTSNPN and CDR2 is SVGIG in the germline V gene (reference sequence). The DNA for the CDR3 is TGTGCCGGGAGACAGGGCTACACTGAAGCTTTCTTT. Encoded protein: CAGRQGYTEAFF.

The J gene is TRBJ2-2, the V gene TRBV11-3, with no clear D. CDR1 and CDR2 from the germline V gene are SGHNT and YENEEA. This CDR3 has 13 residues. V lost 1 base and J lost 6, with 6 bases in between. CDR3 loop: CASSLVSSGELFF. As DNA, the CDR3 is TGTGCCAGCAGCTTAGTTAGTTCCGGGGAGCTGTTTTTT.

The chain joins TRBV21-1 to TRBJ2-7; no check of the table's D call, TRBD2, against the DNA was made. TRBV21-1 is shown as a pseudogene. CDR3 length: 19 amino acids. CDR3 protein: CARNLSSGSAREFSYEQYF. The CDR3 DNA sequence: TGTGCCAGAAACCTTTCGAGCGGGAGCGCAAGGGAGTTCTCCTACGAGCAGTACTTC.

A remark on this clone: Other DNA sequences in this sample translate to the same CDR3. The J gene is TRBJ2-7, the V gene TRBV6-5; 11 nucleotides align to TRBD1. The CDR3 is 15 amino acids. Germline CDR1 is MNHEY and CDR2 is SVGAGI. Trimming removed 4 bases from V and 4 bases from J; junction bases left unmatched: 6. The CDR3 loop reads CASSSQDRGRYEQYF. DNA for the CDR3: TGTGCCAGCAGTTCCCAGGACAGGGGGCGGTACGAGCAGTACTTC.

The CDR3 coding sequence is TGTGCCAGCTCACCACCGTCTGGGACCCAGTACTTC. Its translation: CASSPPSGTQYF. The chain joins TRBV18 to TRBJ2-5, with D unclear. The CDR3 covers 12 residues. V lost 0 bases to trimming and J lost 7 bases, with 6 bases between them. Germline V gives CDR1 KGHSH, CDR2 LQKENI.

This clone appeared a few times. The V gene is TRBV5-1, the J gene TRBJ2-5, with D unresolved. Trimming shortened V by 0 bases and J by 2 bases, and 8 bases separated the two germline ends. The CDR3 contains 14 residues. From germline, CDR1 is SGHRS and CDR2 YFSETQ. Written as DNA, the CDR3 is TGCGCCAGCAGCTTGGGGGGTTTTCAAGAGACCCAGTACTTC. It specifies CASSLGGFQETQYF.

CDR3 nucleotide sequence: TGTGCCAGCAGCCCCGGGAATACTAACACCGGGGAGCTGTTTTTT. As protein: CASSPGNTNTGELFF. The chain recombines TRBV9 with TRBJ2-2; D possibly corresponds to TRBD2 (5 bases). CDR1 is SGDLS and CDR2 is YYNGEE in the germline V gene. The ends were cut back, 4 bases at V and 2 bases at J, with 12 bases in the middle. CDR3 length equals 15 residues.

V and J are TRBV10-3 and TRBJ1-2; D remains unclear. The CDR3 length is 13 residues. Germline V CDR1 and CDR2: ENHRY, SYGVKD. The V and J ends lost 0 bases and 4 bases respectively, with 6 bases between them. The CDR3 here is CAISESETYGYTF. In DNA, the CDR3 is TGTGCCATCAGTGAGTCGGAGACCTATGGCTACACCTTC.

V and J are TRBV6-1 and TRBJ1-2, with 9 nucleotides matching TRBD1. The CDR3 has 14 residues. Trimming took 4 bases from V and 7 from J; bases not matched to a gene: 7. The germline CDR1 and CDR2 sequences are MNHNS and SASEGT. The chain's CDR3 is CASSALQGAVGYTF. The CDR3 DNA sequence: TGTGCCAGCAGTGCCCTACAGGGGGCCGTTGGCTACACCTTC.